This record looks at one T cell receptor beta chain sequence and its context. The antigen this receptor binds is unknown. Per-base quality was not reported, and no clone a single base away is much larger than it. The data are from a study of post-analysis software for immune sequencing data (dated by TCRdb to between 2014 and 2017). At the level of the whole study: Disease courses on record covered relapsing-remitting, secondary progressive and progressive-relapsing multiple sclerosis, though some patients had no subtype annotation. The multiple sclerosis patient repertoires were compared with about a dozen previously published healthy control repertoires from donors aged 6 to 25 years. A subset of samples was prepared in parallel using single-end sample barcoding, then pooled and co-amplified after Illumina adapter ligation. Overall study outcomes, separate from this receptor: Direct clustering with F measure revealed strong co-clustering of samples prepared in the same batch, which led to a batch-effect correction. Several TRBV segments, including TRBV5-6, TRBV5-1 and TRBV20-1, were significantly more frequent in patients than controls. Multiple sclerosis patients had significantly lower normalized Chao1 diversity than controls, a result that suggests substantial peripheral T-cell clonal expansion. The control group was slightly older than the multiple sclerosis patient group.

Library generation was performed with PCR. The instrument given in TCRdb is Illumina HiSeq 2500. To reduce PCR and sequencing biases, unique molecular identifiers were built into the TCR beta cDNA libraries. Per 1 to 10 million input T cells, approximately 500,000 cDNA molecules were obtained, such that each molecule approximated one T cell. The same protocol used for the earlier healthy control dataset was applied to prepare and sequence the patient libraries. Within a given batch, samples were prepared together, multiplexed and sequenced on the same HiSeq lane. The authors processed their data as follows. MIGEC handled the raw barcoded reads, throwing out single-read molecular identifier groups before consensus assembly and CDR3 extraction. Clonotype tables were post-analysed with VDJtools, and diversity was normalized by down-sampling all datasets to the smallest sample size. To correct batch-related cross-sample contamination, repertoire overlap clustering matched CDR3 amino acid sequences but not nucleotide sequences. TCRdb passed the public sequencing reads through fastp at Q25 and MiXCR, retaining productive beta sequences. Under each unique CDR3 protein, matching rows form one entry showing the most common genes and DNA. V and J calls and clone size were set by TCRdb, not the authors. Counted in this sample were more than 500,000 distinct CDR3 sequences; less than 40% of them appeared once. Together, the top ten hold approximately 6% of the sample.

The germline V gene gives CDR1 as MNHEY and CDR2 as SVGAGI. V is cut by 1 base and J by 0 bases, and the space between the germline ends is 19 bases. Including the terminal cysteine and phenylalanine, the CDR3 comprises 20 residues. Of all the DNA, just the CDR3 is kept, 60 bases in frame from base 1. To demonstrate the VDJtools post-analysis software, the study profiled TCR beta repertoires from the peripheral blood of about 13 young patients with multiple sclerosis. The multiple sclerosis patients were children and adolescents ranging in age from 6 to 15 years. The sequence was obtained from a girl younger than 18 with multiple sclerosis. The sample comprised blood. The receptor chain draws on TRBV6-5 and TRBJ2-6, and possibly TRBD1, on 6 matching bases. The nucleotide sequence reads TGTGCCAGCAGTTACTTAATAAGGCGAGGGGGAAGCTCTGGGGCCAACGTCCTGACTTTC. The encoded protein is CASSYLIRRGGSSGANVLTF.